The clone carrying this T cell receptor (beta chain) has only a few counts. Its antigen is currently unknown. The data were obtained in a study of early T cells in non-severe SARS-CoV-2 infection. Study at large: It was bulk RNA from unsorted whole blood that was sequenced, and the chains were unpaired.

The CDR3 has 13 residues. V was shortened by 0 bases and J by 7 bases, with 7 bases between the two germline ends. The germline CDR1 and CDR2 sequences are SGDLS and YYNGEE. Attachment of unique molecular identifiers to individual cDNA molecules was performed. A single record per CDR3 protein comes from TCRdb applying MiXCR to the 5' RACE reads. The sample contains more than 90,000 distinct CDR3 sequences, 13% of which appear only once. Regarding the study as a whole: Matching against VDJdb likely underestimated virus-specific expansions, favoring anti-spike CD8.

The sequence came from an adult who was a healthcare worker with PCR-confirmed SARS-CoV-2 infection or an uninfected control (not recorded which). The chain is built from TRBV9 and TRBJ2-2; possible D gene TRBD1, 6 bases. The specimen was whole blood. CDR3 sequence: CASSVGGRGELFF. The CDR3 DNA sequence: TGTGCCAGCAGCGTAGGGGGGCGCGGGGAGCTGTTTTTT.